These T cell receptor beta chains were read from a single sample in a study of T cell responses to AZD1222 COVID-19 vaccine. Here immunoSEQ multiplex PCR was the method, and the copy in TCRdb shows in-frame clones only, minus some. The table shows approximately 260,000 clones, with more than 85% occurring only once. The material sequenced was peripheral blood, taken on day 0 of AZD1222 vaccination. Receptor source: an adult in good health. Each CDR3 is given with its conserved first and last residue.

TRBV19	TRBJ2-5	CASSRTSGGQETQYF
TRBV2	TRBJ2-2	CASSGTSGGAITGELFF
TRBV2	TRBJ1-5	CASASGTAQIGPQHF
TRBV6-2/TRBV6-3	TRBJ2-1	CASSNDGREINEQFF
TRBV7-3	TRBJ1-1	CASSLAVQGTEAFF
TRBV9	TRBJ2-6	CASSDRDGGSGANVLTF
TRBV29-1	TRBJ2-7	CSVASGTVPPSEQYF
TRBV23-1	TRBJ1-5	CATIQGGHVNQPQHF
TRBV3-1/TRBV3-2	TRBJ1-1	CASSQRRGTEAFF
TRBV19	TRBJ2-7	CASSTGGGTYEQYF
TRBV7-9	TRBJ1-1	CASSWDRSEAFF
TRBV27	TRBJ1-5	CAVGRLYQPQHF
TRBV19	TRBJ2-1	CASSLSTSGIREQFF